One sample yielded the 22 T cell receptor beta chains listed below, sequenced in a study of cytomegalovirus exposure and HLA in healthy donors. The PCR contained 60 Vbeta and 13 Jbeta primers. The protocol was immunoSEQ multiplex PCR, while the TCRdb copy is restricted to in-frame clones and leaves out a portion. This table holds fewer than 350,000 clones, about 90% found once. Sequencing was carried out using PBMCs. These receptors were collected from a woman younger than 30 in good health and CMV-seronegative.

The chain joins TRBV13 to TRBJ2-4; possibly TRBD1 or TRBD2 for D (7 bases each). Germline CDR1 PRHDT, CDR2 FYEKMQ (reference sequence). The CDR3 is made up of 16 amino acids. Between the trimmed V and J ends, which lost 7 bases and 0 bases, there was a span of 16 bases. The CDR3 protein is CASTSGGGLAKNIQYF. The CDR3 bases are TGTGCCAGCACCTCAGGGGGGGGACTAGCCAAAAACATTCAGTACTTC.

The gene calls are TRBV19 and TRBJ2-7, with 7 bases that match TRBD1. This CDR3 has 14 residues. Germline CDR1 LNHDA, CDR2 SQIVND (reference sequence). V shed 10 bases, J shed 0 bases, and the junction held 9 bases outside the gene matches. CDR3 nucleotides: TGTGCCACCTCGAGGACAGGACCCTCCTACGAGCAGTACTTC. Translating gives CATSRTGPSYEQYF.

This chain joins TRBV9 and TRBJ2-3; weak D call: TRBD2 (5 bases). This CDR3 is built from 15 residues. Germline assignment: CDR1 SGDLS and CDR2 YYNGEE. Between the trimmed V and J ends, which lost 0 bases and 6 bases, there was a span of 14 bases. CDR3 nucleotide sequence: TGTGCCAGCAGCGTAGTTCCCTTTTCGGGGGATACGCAGTATTTT. Residues: CASSVVPFSGDTQYF.

The genes are TRBV30 and TRBJ2-3; TRBD2 aligns across 8 bases. This CDR3 contains 12 residues. The V and J ends lost 6 bases and 5 bases, in that order; junction bases with no gene match: 4. Germline CDR1 is GTSNPN and CDR2 is SVGIG (reference sequence). DNA for the CDR3: TGTGCCTGTCCTCGGGGGGGAGATACGCAGTATTTT. Translation gives CACPRGGDTQYF.

This sequence joins TRBV7-9 and TRBJ2-1, with D possibly matching TRBD1 (5 bases). Trimming cost V 4 bases and J 6 bases, with 10 bases left between them. From germline, CDR1 is SEHNR and CDR2 FQNEAQ (reference sequence). The CDR3 has 13 residues. This CDR3 is CASSYDSPNEQFF. In DNA form, the CDR3 reads TGTGCCAGCAGCTATGACAGTCCCAATGAGCAGTTCTTC.

V gene TRBV9 combines with J gene TRBJ1-2; D unresolved. Per the germline V gene, CDR1 is SGDLS and CDR2 is YYNGEE. Trimming took off 0 bases at V and 6 bases at J, with 9 bases between the two ends. This CDR3 has 13 amino acids. In DNA, the CDR3 is TGTGCCAGCAGCGTAGGCGGACTTAATGGCTACACCTTC. This translates into CASSVGGLNGYTF.

V and J are TRBV5-1 and TRBJ2-5; TRBD2 matches at 11 bases. Unmatched junction bases numbered 6, after V lost 4 bases and J lost 4 bases. The CDR3 is made up of 15 amino acids. Germline values: CDR1 SGHRS, CDR2 YFSETQ. For the CDR3, the DNA is TGCGCCAGCAGCATTAGCGGGGGGGCCCCAGAGACCCAGTACTTC. Translating gives CASSISGGAPETQYF.

The chain links TRBV27 to TRBJ1-4; D unclear. The V end was cut by 2 bases, the J end by 8 bases, with 15 bases between. The V gene's germline CDR1 is MNHEY and CDR2 SMNVEV (reference sequence). The CDR3 contains 15 residues. The DNA of the CDR3 is TGTGCCAGCAGTTTAATGAGGGAAACGGGGGAAAAACTGTTTTTT. Residues: CASSLMRETGEKLFF.

The chain employs TRBV2 and TRBJ1-2; D possibly corresponds to TRBD1 (5 bases). In germline, CDR1 is SNHLY, CDR2 FYNNEI. CDR3 length: 15 residues. V lost 2 bases and J lost 3, with 13 bases in between. The CDR3 reads CASSERGVAYYGYTF. CDR3 bases: TGTGCCAGCAGTGAACGGGGGGTCGCGTACTATGGCTACACCTTC.

Note on this clone: At one of its ends the junction is not consistent with the germline gene, which may arise from a read error. The J gene is TRBJ1-6, the V gene TRBV25-1; D might be TRBD1 (6 bases). CDR3 length: 14 amino acids. Germline loops: CDR1 MGHDK, CDR2 SYGVNS. CDR3 in DNA: TGTGCCAGCAGTTTACAGGGTAGCAATTCGCCCCTCCACTTT. Its protein is CASSLQGSNSPLHF.

This clone was detected only once. J is TRBJ2-2 and V is TRBV29-1, with D perhaps matching TRBD2 (5 bases). Germline CDR1 reads SQVTM; CDR2 reads ANQGSEA. Trimming pared 7 bases from V and 0 bases from J, leaving 9 bases between. The CDR3 extends over 13 amino acids. CDR3 sequence reads: CSAEGPNTGELFF. In DNA form, the CDR3 reads TGCAGCGCAGAGGGTCCGAACACCGGGGAGCTGTTTTTT.

The chain is built from TRBV4-1 and TRBJ2-3; TRBD1 agrees at 11 bases. V dropped 3 bases and J dropped 3; count of bases not matched to a gene: 5. Germline V gene data show CDR1 as MGHRA and CDR2 as YSYEKL. CDR3 length equals 16 residues. CDR3 region: CASSQEDRGRTDTQYF. The CDR3 coding sequence is TGCGCCAGCAGCCAGGAGGACAGGGGGCGAACAGATACGCAGTATTTT.

This chain links TRBV6-6 with TRBJ2-7, with 10 bases matching TRBD1. The CDR3 runs 15 residues. The V gene's germline CDR1 is MNHNY and CDR2 SVGAGI (reference sequence). V was clipped by 7 bases and J by 4 bases; unmatched bases: 10. CDR3 sequence (DNA): TGTGCCAGCATCCGGACCGGGACAGGGGTATACGAGCAGTACTTC. Its translation: CASIRTGTGVYEQYF.

This chain connects TRBV2 to TRBJ1-1; TRBD1 aligns across 7 bases. This CDR3 has 14 residues. V lost 5 bases to trimming and J lost 5 bases; unmatched junction nucleotides: 8. Germline V CDR1 and CDR2: SNHLY, FYNNEI. In nucleotides, the CDR3 is TGTGCCAGCAGTCTACAGGGGAGGCCAACTGAAGCTTTCTTT. It yields the protein CASSLQGRPTEAFF. Based on the CDR3 plus reference TRBV2 and TRBJ1-1, the full variable domain is EPEVTQTPSHQVTQMGQEVILRCVPISNHLYFYWYRQILGQKVEFLVSFYNNEISEKSEIFDDQFSVERPDGSNFTLKIRSTKLEDSAMYFCASSLQGRPTEAFFGQGTRLTVV.

The rearrangement joins TRBV5-6 to TRBJ2-1, with TRBD1 as a possible D gene (6 bases). This CDR3 is 15 amino acids long. Between the trimmed V and J ends, which lost 6 bases and 8 bases, there was a span of 21 bases. Germline V gene sequence: CDR1 SGHDT, CDR2 YYEEEE. CDR3 in amino acids: CASTLGTGSSDEQFF. The CDR3 DNA reads as TGTGCCAGCACCCTGGGTACAGGGTCTTCGGATGAGCAGTTCTTC.

The CDR3 region has the DNA TGCGCCAGCAGCCAAATTGAGACTCCCTCGGTGGGCTACACCTTC. Amino acid sequence: CASSQIETPSVGYTF. The J gene is TRBJ1-2, the V gene TRBV4-1; D is ambiguous. This CDR3 region has 15 residues. CDR1 MGHRA and CDR2 YSYEKL come from the germline V gene. Deletions cut 2 bases from V and 8 bases from J, with 18 bases between.

CDR3 DNA: TGTGCCAGCAGTGAAGTTGGGGGGACAGGTTACACAGATACGCAGTATTTT. It translates to CASSEVGGTGYTDTQYF. This rearrangement joins TRBV2 to TRBJ2-3; TRBD1 matches 8 bases. Trimming cost V 1 base and J 2 bases; bases outside gene matches: 8. Germline loops: CDR1 SNHLY, CDR2 FYNNEI. This CDR3 has 17 amino acids.

The chain links TRBV28 to TRBJ1-5; D is unresolved. Trimming removed 1 base from V and 5 bases from J, with 9 bases in between. The germline V gene has CDR1 MDHEN and CDR2 SYDVKM. This CDR3 is built from 14 residues. The CDR3 protein is CASSLSGLHQPQHF. The CDR3 nucleotides are TGTGCCAGCAGTTTATCAGGTCTCCATCAGCCCCAGCATTTT.

The chain employs TRBV11-3 and TRBJ2-5, with D perhaps matching TRBD2 (5 bases). The DNA end is a closer match to TRBJ2-7, so the J assignment may be wrong. The CDR3 consists of 12 residues. Germline V gene data show CDR1 as SGHNT and CDR2 as YENEEA. DNA for the CDR3: TGTGCCAGCAGCTTAGACGGGAACGAGCAGTACTTC. Its protein product is CASSLDGNEQYF.

The rearrangement links TRBV2 to TRBJ2-5; possible D gene TRBD2, 7 bases. Trimming stripped 7 bases from V and 5 bases from J, with 20 bases between. This CDR3 is built from 15 residues. Germline V lookup: CDR1 SNHLY, CDR2 FYNNEI. The CDR3 loop is CASTKGGTGRETQYF. The CDR3 DNA sequence: TGTGCCAGCACTAAGGGGGGGACGGGACGGGAGACCCAGTACTTC.

J is TRBJ1-2 and V is TRBV2, with D possibly TRBD1 on 5 matching bases. V lost 7 bases and J 4 bases, leaving 13 bases between the germline ends. CDR3 length equals 13 residues. Germline V CDR1 and CDR2: SNHLY, FYNNEI. The CDR3 nucleotides read TGTGCCAGCATACAGGCCGGGGGCTATGGCTACACCTTC. It codes for CASIQAGGYGYTF.

The V and J genes are TRBV6-1 and TRBJ2-1; tentatively, D is TRBD1 (6 bases). The ends were cut back, 1 base at V and 8 bases at J, with 15 bases in the middle. The CDR3 covers 15 residues. Germline CDR1 and CDR2: MNHNS and SASEGT. This CDR3 is CASSEGALGGDEQFF. The CDR3 nucleotides read TGTGCCAGCAGTGAAGGGGCCTTAGGGGGAGATGAGCAGTTCTTC.